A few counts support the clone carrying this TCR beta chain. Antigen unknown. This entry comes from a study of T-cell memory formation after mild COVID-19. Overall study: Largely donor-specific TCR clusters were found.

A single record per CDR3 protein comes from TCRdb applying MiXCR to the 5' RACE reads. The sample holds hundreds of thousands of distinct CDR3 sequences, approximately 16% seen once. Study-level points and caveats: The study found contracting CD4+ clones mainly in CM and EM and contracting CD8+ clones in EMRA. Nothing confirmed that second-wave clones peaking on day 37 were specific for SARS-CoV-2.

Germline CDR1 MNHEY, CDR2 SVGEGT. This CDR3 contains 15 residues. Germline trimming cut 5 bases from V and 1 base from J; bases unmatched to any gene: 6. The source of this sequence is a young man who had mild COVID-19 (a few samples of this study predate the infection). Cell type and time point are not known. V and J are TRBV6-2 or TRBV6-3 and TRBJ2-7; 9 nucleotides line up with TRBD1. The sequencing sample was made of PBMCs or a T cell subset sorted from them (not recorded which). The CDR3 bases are TGTGCCAGCAGTACTACAGGGGGCGCGTCCTACGAGCAGTACTTC. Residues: CASSTTGGASYEQYF.